The clone carrying this TCR beta chain showed up just once. The antigen is undetermined. Patients had blood sampled at baseline and again on cycle 4 day 1 and cycle 7 day 1. Data came from immunoSEQ multiplex PCR; TCRdb stores just in-frame clones and leaves some out. Here the sample spans some 55,000 clones, 90% to 95% being singletons. The sample is drawn from a study of OX40 agonist ivuxolimab in advanced cancers. The ends were cut back, 2 bases at V and 5 bases at J, with 13 bases in the middle. CDR3 size: 15 residues. Germline V gene lookup returns CDR1 KGHSH and CDR2 LQKENI. General study findings and limits: Expansion of clones was among the lowest in partial responders at 0.1-3.0 mg/kg.

The input for sequencing was CD4+ or CD8+ T cells sorted from blood, taken in a trial of the OX40 agonist ivuxolimab. The V gene is TRBV18, the J gene TRBJ2-1; D possibly uses TRBD1 or TRBD2 (6 bases each). The sequence derives from an adult with an advanced solid tumor such as melanoma, head and neck, liver or kidney cancer. The CDR3 spells CASSPYGGGNNEQFF. In DNA, the CDR3 is TGTGCCAGCTCACCATACGGGGGCGGAAACAATGAGCAGTTCTTC.